This T cell receptor beta chain derives from a study of blood T cell repertoires in COVID-19. The CDR3 is 16 residues long. Germline V CDR1 and CDR2: KGHSH, LQKENI. V was cut by 2 bases and J by 0 bases, with 12 bases left in between. TCRdb's table, derived via immunoSEQ multiplex PCR, lists solely in-frame clones and lacks some. The sample has approximately 30,000 clones, around 73% seen once. Sequencing was done on a sample of peripheral blood. This receptor was identified in a woman aged 55 to 70 with acute or convalescent COVID-19. The chain employs TRBV18 and TRBJ2-3; no reliable D call. CDR3 nucleotide sequence: TGTGCCAGCTCACCATTCCGAAAGCCAAGCACAGATACGCAGTATTTT. It codes for CASSPFRKPSTDTQYF.